Listed below are T cell receptor beta chains from one sample, sequenced in a study of blood T cell repertoires in COVID-19. Sequencing used immunoSEQ multiplex PCR; TCRdb keeps in-frame clones, though not all of them. The table shows approximately 51,000 clones, with about nine tenths occurring only once. Sequences were obtained from peripheral blood. The receptors shown here come from a man aged 45-60 years with active COVID-19. Each CDR3 is given with its conserved first and last residue. Each record gives: V gene, CDR3 protein.

TRBV4-2 | CASSRPGMANGELFF
TRBV14 | CASSQEQYRPQETQYF
TRBV9 | CASSTAYSTDTQYF
TRBV11-2 | CASRIRAGPNTEAFF
TRBV7-6 | CASSLGQGVANEQYF
TRBV19 | CASSIGDRNTEAFF
TRBV12-3/TRBV12-4 | CASSTIRQGGYTF
TRBV7-2 | CASSLDLAGGQDTQYF
TRBV2 | CASSEEWRGAGHEQFF
TRBV19 | CASRTGVEQYF
TRBV4-3 | CASSQDTGGPTYEQYF
TRBV9 | CASSVGLITGELFF
TRBV3-1/TRBV3-2 | CASSLPRGETQYF
TRBV11-3 | CASSLDGAGGEQFF
TRBV3-1/TRBV3-2 | CASSQDLTGNYGYTF
TRBV29-1 | CSVRTGLYGNTIYF
TRBV12-3/TRBV12-4 | CASSLGGDSPLHF
TRBV5-4 | CASSPTRDRGNGYTF
TRBV5-1 | CASSLQGISQETQYF
TRBV12-3/TRBV12-4 | CASTEEGGPQHF
TRBV6-5 | CASSYWAGTYNEQFF
TRBV19 | CASSRRTGSYEQYF
TRBV6-5 | CASSWFGTGRSYEQYF
TRBV11-2 | CASSLIQGLNTEAFF
TRBV5-1 | CASSEDSDTEAFF
TRBV27 | CASSLRTGGYGYTF
TRBV15 | CATSRNRGPTEAFF
TRBV29-1 | CSVFDSLKGETQYF
TRBV7-9 | CASSSSGTWNEQFF
TRBV14 | CASSQLTDTQYF
TRBV7-2 | CASSLRGSYARRQYF
TRBV19 | CASSISGTPETQYF
TRBV6-5 | CASIRDLTYGYTF
TRBV7-6 | CASSLFGDPETQYF
TRBV12-3/TRBV12-4 | CASRSINEQFF
TRBV6-5 | CASKKQGYEQYF
TRBV29-1 | CSVVTMANEQFF
TRBV2 | CASSEGVWQGGQPQHF
TRBV4-1 | CASSFGQGLPLFNEQFF
TRBV5-6 | CASSAGQGLTDTQYF
TRBV18 | CASSPVDLGSSGANVLTF
TRBV3-1/TRBV3-2 | CASSQDRTKQLFF
TRBV3-1/TRBV3-2 | CASSQAPSGGPNTGELFF
TRBV25-1 | CASSLDSIAGELFF
TRBV20-1 | CSASPPGGSYEQYF
TRBV15 | CATSNPTSGPYNEQFF